These 2 T cell receptor beta chains came from one sample sequenced in a study of blood T cell repertoires in COVID-19. Data came from immunoSEQ multiplex PCR; TCRdb stores just in-frame clones and leaves some out. The sample shows around 120,000 clones, approximately 86% of them seen only once. Sequencing was carried out using PBMCs or T cells enriched from blood (not recorded which). Receptors originate from a woman in her fifties or sixties who had recovered from COVID-19.

This chain joins TRBV11-3 and TRBJ2-1, with TRBD2 matching over 13 bases. The CDR3 length is 15 residues. The V gene's germline CDR1 is SGHNT and CDR2 YENEEA. After removal of 5 bases from V and 8 bases from J, the junction contained 6 bases not matched to a gene. The CDR3 sequence is CASSPTSGGAYEQFF. The CDR3 nucleotides are TGTGCCAGCAGCCCCACTAGCGGGGGGGCCTATGAGCAGTTCTTC.

The chain joins TRBV5-1 to TRBJ1-2, with D perhaps TRBD1 (5 bases). Trimming removed 3 bases from V and 0 bases from J, with 12 bases in between. The CDR3 has 15 residues. Germline lookup yields CDR1 SGHRS and CDR2 YFSETQ. Here the CDR3 reads CASSWGRGPNYGYTF. CDR3 bases: TGCGCCAGCAGCTGGGGGAGGGGACCTAACTATGGCTACACCTTC.